This T cell receptor beta chain was observed in a study of regulatory T cells in long-lasting Graves disease (dated by TCRdb to the early 2020s). Looking at the study overall: Persistent Graves' disease was defined as persistently positive TSH receptor autoantibodies together with antithyroid drug treatment for over 5 years. A total of 33 samples underwent TCR sequencing: about 13 from persistent and approximately 20 from newly diagnosed Graves' disease patients. Persistent Graves' disease patients in the clinical cohort had taken antithyroid drugs for approximately 9.5 years on average. The study took place in China and was registered as a clinical trial. Peripheral blood TCR sequencing and RNA sequencing compared persistent Graves' disease patients with newly diagnosed Graves' disease patients.

Per the germline V gene, WSHSY is the CDR1 and SAAADI is the CDR2. Compared with germline, V lacks 7 bases and J lacks 4 bases; bases without a gene match: 3. The CDR3 goes from the cysteine to the phenylalanine over 12 residues. CDR3 DNA only is kept here, 36 bases in frame from base 1. This clonotype was counted a few times. There is no known antigen for this receptor. The record has no base qualities; no much larger clone is one base away. What this sample's time point label stands for: persistent/refractory GD, antithyroid drugs over 5 years with positive TRAb. For both TCR sequencing and RNA sequencing, RNA was extracted from PBMCs using TRIzol. The diagnosis of Graves' disease followed American Thyroid Association guidelines. The patients came from an endocrinology department in Xi'an, China. Each patient gave roughly 8.4 milliliters of peripheral blood, collected in an EDTA anticoagulant tube. PBMCs were isolated by Ficoll Paque Plus density gradient separation without further T cell sorting. An Agilent 2100 Bioanalyzer and agarose gel were used to check RNA quality, and a NanoDrop 2000 was used to measure RNA concentration.

Points the paper makes about the study in general: Patients with persistent disease shared more public clonotypes (about 2,500) than newly diagnosed patients did (around 980). Persistent disease showed preferential use of TRBV28, TRBJ1-2 and TRBJ2-5, whereas newly diagnosed disease favored TRBV20-1 and TRBJ2-1. The authors acknowledged the small sample size as a limitation that may reduce accuracy. Because the primary lesion, thyroid tissue, could not be accessed, the study looked at peripheral blood alone. Persistent Graves' disease patients showed lower TCR Shannon entropy and fewer highly expanded clones than newly diagnosed patients, suggesting clonal expansion. Sequencing and analysis were restricted to the TCR beta chain.

The protocol used for the library was multiplex PCR. Sequenced on an Illumina HiSeq 4000. CDR3 regions were amplified by Arm-PCR with iRepertoire HTBI primers to construct TCR beta libraries. Before sequencing, the PCR products underwent gel purification. Per the authors' processing: A total of some 65 TRBV and 14 TRBJ segments were identified across samples and were used for gene usage analysis of CDR3 amino acid clonotypes. COPE and FqMerger were used to merge filtered high-quality paired reads into contigs. BLAST was used to align contigs to IMGT TRBV, TRBD and TRBJ reference genes, and CDR3 was defined according to IMGT. Highly expanded clones were defined as clonotypes with a frequency above 0.1%. Shannon entropy served as the measure of repertoire diversity, while the Gini coefficient captured V-J evenness. A clonotype found in more than one individual was treated as public. TCRdb itself trimmed the public reads at Q25 with fastp, ran MiXCR and retained productive beta chains. CDR3 protein duplicates are merged, each entry listing the most common genes and DNA. Clone size and V and J calls follow TCRdb, not the original study. In this sample the table shows 350,000 to 450,000 distinct CDR3 sequences, around 20% of which occur a single time. Jointly, the top ten make up roughly 20% of the sample.

The chain is assembled from TRBV10-2 and TRBJ1-1, with 7 bases matching TRBD1. The sequence was obtained from a female donor with Graves disease. The source was peripheral blood mononuclear cells (PBMCs), collected when the disease was refractory, from a patient treated with antithyroid drugs. This receptor carries the CDR3 CASTGQATEAFF. The nucleotide sequence is TGCGCCAGCACTGGACAGGCCACTGAAGCTTTCTTT.